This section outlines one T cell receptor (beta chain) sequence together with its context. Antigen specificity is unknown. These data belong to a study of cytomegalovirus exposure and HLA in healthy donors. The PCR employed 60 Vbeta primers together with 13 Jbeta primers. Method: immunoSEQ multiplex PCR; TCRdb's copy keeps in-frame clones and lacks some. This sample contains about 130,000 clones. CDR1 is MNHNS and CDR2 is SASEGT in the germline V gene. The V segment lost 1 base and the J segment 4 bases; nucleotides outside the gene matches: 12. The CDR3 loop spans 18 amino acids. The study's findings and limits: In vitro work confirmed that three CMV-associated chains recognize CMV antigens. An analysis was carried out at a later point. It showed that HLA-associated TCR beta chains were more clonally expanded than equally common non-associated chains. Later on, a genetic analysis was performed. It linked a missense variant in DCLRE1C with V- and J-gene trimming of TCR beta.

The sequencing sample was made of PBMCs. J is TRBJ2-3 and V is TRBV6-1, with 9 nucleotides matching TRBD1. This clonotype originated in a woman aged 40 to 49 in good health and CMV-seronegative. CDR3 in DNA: TGTGCCAGCAGTGAAGATTATCCGGGACAGGGTCCTCCAGATACGCAGTATTTT. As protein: CASSEDYPGQGPPDTQYF.